This is a list of T cell receptor beta chains from one sample in a study of cytomegalovirus exposure and HLA in healthy donors. Some clones are missing from TCRdb's copy, which holds only in-frame ones; the method was immunoSEQ multiplex PCR. The table lists 90,000 to 140,000 clones, 86% of them singletons. Sample: PBMCs. These receptors were collected from a woman aged 18 to 35 in good health and CMV-seropositive. The CDR3 runs from the conserved cysteine through the conserved F or W. The D gene is left open where the match is weak. Not every row has a clone size; where given, it reads once, few, many or a size class.

clone_size j_call d_call v_call cdr3_aa cdr3_nt
- TRBJ1-1 TRBD1 TRBV11-2 CATRDRGLRMNTEAFF TGTGCCACCCGGGACAGGGGGCTAAGAATGAACACTGAAGCTTTCTTT
- TRBJ2-1 - TRBV5-1 CASSLRAVRDIDEQFF TGCGCCAGCAGCCTCCGGGCAGTTCGGGATATCGATGAGCAGTTCTTC
- TRBJ2-7 - TRBV30 CAWSEYRYEQYF TGTGCCTGGAGTGAATACAGGTACGAGCAGTACTTC
- TRBJ2-1 TRBD2 TRBV7-8 CASSSEREKGNEQFF TGTGCCAGCAGCTCCGAGCGGGAGAAGGGGAATGAGCAGTTCTTC
- TRBJ2-7 TRBD1 TRBV18 CASSPTTGFSYEQYF TGTGCCAGCTCACCAACGACAGGGTTCTCCTACGAGCAGTACTTC
- TRBJ2-1 TRBD2 TRBV4-1 CASSLLGTSGGKNEQFF TGCGCCAGCAGCCTCCTCGGGACTAGCGGGGGGAAAAATGAGCAGTTCTTC
- TRBJ2-1 - TRBV6-1 CASSLGGGHNEQFF TGTGCCAGCAGTTTGGGCGGGGGCCACAATGAGCAGTTCTTC
few TRBJ2-7 TRBD1 TRBV19 CASSIGGGGYEQYF TGTGCCAGTAGTATAGGAGGGGGCGGCTACGAGCAGTACTTC
- TRBJ2-6 - TRBV6-5 CASSYLGTGANVLTF TGTGCCAGCAGTTATCTAGGCACTGGGGCCAACGTCCTGACTTTC
- TRBJ2-1 TRBD1 TRBV14 CASSREPGQGSEQFF TGTGCCAGCAGCCGGGAACCGGGACAGGGGTCTGAGCAGTTCTTC
- TRBJ2-7 - TRBV4-1 CASSQAPTTGTPRVAKQYF TGCGCCAGCAGCCAAGCCCCCACCACCGGGACTCCACGGGTTGCCAAGCAGTACTTC
- TRBJ2-1 TRBD2 TRBV9 CASNRLAGGNEQFF TGTGCCAGCAATAGACTAGCGGGGGGCAATGAGCAGTTCTTC
- TRBJ1-4 - TRBV5-8 CASQLRAVPGMREKLFF TGTGCCAGCCAGCTGCGTGCGGTTCCAGGGATGAGGGAAAAACTGTTTTTT
- TRBJ2-1 TRBD2 TRBV7-9 CASSLGLAGSEQFF TGTGCCAGCAGCTTGGGACTAGCGGGGAGTGAGCAGTTCTTC
few TRBJ1-2 TRBD1 TRBV7-9 CASSLIRGQSYGYTF TGTGCCAGCAGCTTAATTAGGGGACAGAGCTATGGCTACACCTTC
- TRBJ2-1 TRBD2 TRBV28 CASSPGSSGTTEQFF TGTGCCAGCAGTCCCGGGTCTAGCGGAACCACTGAGCAGTTCTTC
few TRBJ2-5 TRBD2 TRBV11-3 CASSLELAGAQETQYF TGTGCCAGCAGCTTAGAGCTAGCGGGGGCCCAAGAGACCCAGTACTTC
- TRBJ2-1 TRBD1 TRBV27 CASSLETGDNEQFF TGTGCCAGCAGTTTAGAGACAGGGGACAATGAGCAGTTCTTC
- TRBJ2-5 - TRBV11-2 CASMGETQYF TGTGCCAGCATGGGCGAGACCCAGTACTTC
- TRBJ1-3 - TRBV15 CATSPDGLLRGNTIYF TGTGCCACCAGCCCGGACGGACTACTAAGGGGAAACACCATATATTTT
- TRBJ1-1 - TRBV9 CASSGVLGTEAFF TGTGCCAGCAGCGGAGTCCTTGGCACTGAAGCTTTCTTT
- TRBJ2-1 - TRBV5-1 CASSEALGQEQFF TGCGCCAGCAGTGAGGCTTTGGGGCAAGAGCAGTTCTTC
- TRBJ2-7 TRBD1 TRBV15 CATSRDSTKRGPYEQYF TGTGCCACCAGCAGAGATTCAACCAAAAGGGGGCCCTACGAGCAGTACTTC
- TRBJ2-1 - TRBV7-3 CASSSRRTDNEQFF TGTGCCAGCAGCTCTCGAAGGACAGACAATGAGCAGTTCTTC
- TRBJ2-7 TRBD2 TRBV6-4 CASSDSASGRDEQYF TGTGCCAGCAGTGATAGTGCTAGCGGGAGAGACGAGCAGTACTTC
- TRBJ1-5 - TRBV19 CASSIIGDSNQPQHF TGTGCCAGTAGTATCATAGGAGATAGCAATCAGCCCCAGCATTTT
- TRBJ1-5 - TRBV10-3 CAISDNNMGNQPQHF TGTGCCATCAGTGACAACAATATGGGCAATCAGCCCCAGCATTTT
- TRBJ2-1 - TRBV10-1 CASSERMYNEQFF TGCGCCAGCTCGGAGCGGATGTACAATGAGCAGTTCTTC
- TRBJ2-5 TRBD1 TRBV5-1 CASSLEFRGRTQYF TGCGCCAGCAGCTTGGAATTCAGGGGGAGGACCCAGTACTTC
- TRBJ2-1 TRBD2 TRBV19 CASSSEKASGATYNEQFF TGTGCCAGTAGTAGTGAGAAAGCTAGCGGCGCAACCTACAATGAGCAGTTCTTC
- TRBJ2-1 - TRBV7-9 CASSLGSVSYNEQFF TGTGCCAGCAGCTTAGGAAGCGTCTCCTACAATGAGCAGTTCTTC
many TRBJ1-2 TRBD1 TRBV28 CASSSGQGRGYTF TGTGCCAGCAGTTCCGGACAGGGACGGGGCTACACCTTC
- TRBJ1-1 - TRBV5-1 CASTPGPNTEAFF TGCGCCAGCACCCCTGGGCCGAACACTGAAGCTTTCTTT
- TRBJ1-1 - TRBV18 CASSPTRVNTEAFF TGTGCCAGCTCACCTACCCGGGTGAACACTGAAGCTTTCTTT
- TRBJ2-7 TRBD2 TRBV25-1 CASSESARGSSYEQYF TGTGCCAGCAGTGAATCGGCGCGGGGGAGCTCCTACGAGCAGTACTTC
once TRBJ1-1 TRBD1 TRBV6-5 CASSLTGDLNTEAFF TGTGCCAGCAGTCTAACAGGGGACTTGAACACTGAAGCTTTCTTT
- TRBJ2-7 - TRBV5-4 CASSSPAFKADEQYF TGTGCCAGCAGCTCCCCTGCCTTCAAGGCGGACGAGCAGTACTTC
- TRBJ1-4 TRBD1 TRBV6-5 CASRRQGWDEKLFF TGTGCCAGCAGGCGACAGGGGTGGGATGAAAAACTGTTTTTT
- TRBJ2-7 - TRBV29-1 CSVARGYEQYF TGCAGCGTTGCCAGGGGCTACGAGCAGTACTTC
- TRBJ1-2 - TRBV28 CASSLIDTGGYTF TGTGCCAGCAGTTTAATAGACACGGGGGGCTACACCTTC